This entry lists 32 T cell receptor beta chains sequenced from one sample in a study of shared clonotypes between healthy human individuals. Profiling relied on immunoSEQ multiplex PCR, and the TCRdb table lists in-frame clones only, not all of them. The top ten clones hold under 0.6% of a sample with approximately 1.1 million clones, around 78% of them seen once. The sample consisted of memory CD4+ T cells from PBMCs. Subset specified: CD45RA-negative fraction. Every receptor here comes from a man aged 18 to 35 in good health. Some clones in this sample may be carry-over from other donors' samples.

This chain connects TRBV28 to TRBJ2-5; perhaps TRBD1 as D (6 bases). Trimming cost V 4 bases and J 9 bases, with 18 bases left between them. The CDR3 spans 14 residues. Germline V gene sequence: CDR1 MDHEN, CDR2 SYDVKM. The chain's CDR3 is CASSSGTLPEAQYF. The CDR3 DNA is TGTGCCAGCAGTTCCGGGACACTCCCTGAGGCCCAGTACTTC.

This chain joins TRBV30 and TRBJ1-2; maybe TRBD1 (5 bases). Trimming stripped 0 bases from V and 6 bases from J, with 11 bases between. The CDR3 totals 13 residues. Germline assignment: CDR1 GTSNPN and CDR2 SVGIG (reference sequence). In DNA form, the CDR3 reads TGTGCCTGGAGTGTTTGGCAGGGCCATGGCTACACCTTC. This sequence encodes CAWSVWQGHGYTF.

The chain recombines TRBV28 with TRBJ1-1; TRBD1 agrees at 7 bases. Germline CDR1 and CDR2: MDHEN and SYDVKM. Trimming removed 5 bases from V and 6 bases from J; junction bases left unmatched: 6. CDR3 length: 13 residues. The DNA of the CDR3 is TGTGCCAGCAGTCCAGGGGGACCCGCTGAAGCTTTCTTT. It is translated as CASSPGGPAEAFF.

The chain couples TRBV5-4 to TRBJ1-4; D possibly corresponds to TRBD1 (5 bases). V was pared by 0 bases and J by 8 bases, with 14 bases between. Germline-derived CDR1 and CDR2 are SGHNT and YYREEE (reference sequence). There are 15 residues in the CDR3. The CDR3 nucleotides read TGTGCCAGCAGCTTGGCGGGGCAATCAAGAGAAAAACTGTTTTTT. Amino acids: CASSLAGQSREKLFF.

This chain joins TRBV29-1 and TRBJ2-3; D ambiguous. Between the trimmed V and J ends, which lost 6 bases and 2 bases, there was a span of 6 bases. The CDR3 sequence is 11 residues long. CDR1 and CDR2 from the germline V gene are SQVTM and ANQGSEA. The CDR3 nucleotides read TGCAGCGTAATTACCACAGATACGCAGTATTTT. Its protein is CSVITTDTQYF.

V and J are TRBV27 and TRBJ2-2, with 12 bases lining up with TRBD2. Germline lookup yields CDR1 MNHEY and CDR2 SMNVEV (reference sequence). J was trimmed by 6 bases and V by 5 bases; bases with no gene match: 7. The CDR3 covers 16 residues. CDR3 region: CASSPNLAGGSGELFF. CDR3 in DNA: TGTGCCAGCAGTCCCAACCTAGCGGGAGGGTCCGGGGAGCTGTTTTTT.

J is TRBJ2-1 and V is TRBV7-2; TRBD1 agrees at 10 bases. The CDR3 has 15 residues. Germline CDR1 is SGHTA and CDR2 is FQGNSA. The ends lost 3 bases at V and 5 bases at J; junction bases unmatched: 4. The CDR3 loop reads CASSFIGQGDNEQFF. CDR3 coding DNA: TGTGCCAGCAGCTTTATCGGACAGGGGGACAATGAGCAGTTCTTC. The full variable domain, with the rest looked up from reference TRBV7-2 and TRBJ2-1, is GAGVSQSPSNKVTEKGKDVELRCDPISGHTALYWYRQSLGQGLEFLIYFQGNSAPDKSGLPSDRFSAERTGGSVSTLTIQRTQQEDSAVYLCASSFIGQGDNEQFFGPGTRLTVL.

This clone was seen once. J is TRBJ1-2 and V is TRBV2; no reliable D call. With 6 bases removed from V and 5 bases from J, the gap between germline ends came to 16 bases. Germline V gene lookup returns CDR1 SNHLY and CDR2 FYNNEI. The CDR3 runs 14 residues. The CDR3 nucleotides read TGTGCCAGCAGACCCGGGCCGAAGTCATATGGCTACACCTTC. Amino acids: CASRPGPKSYGYTF. The whole variable domain, filled in from reference TRBV2 and TRBJ1-2, reads EPEVTQTPSHQVTQMGQEVILRCVPISNHLYFYWYRQILGQKVEFLVSFYNNEISEKSEIFDDQFSVERPDGSNFTLKIRSTKLEDSAMYFCASRPGPKSYGYTFGSGTRLTVV.

The chain couples TRBV5-6 to TRBJ1-4, with D possibly matching TRBD1 (5 bases). Germline CDR1 is SGHDT and CDR2 is YYEEEE. V gave up 4 bases and J gave up 7 bases, with 14 bases separating them. This CDR3 has 14 residues. In nucleotides, the CDR3 is TGTGCCAGCAGCCATCAGAACAGGATTGAAAAACTGTTTTTT. Protein sequence: CASSHQNRIEKLFF. The full variable domain, its missing parts supplied by reference TRBV5-6 and TRBJ1-4, is DAGVTQSPTHLIKTRGQQVTLRCSPKSGHDTVSWYQQALGQGPQFIFQYYEEEERQRGNFPDRFSGHQFPNYSSELNVNALLLGDSALYLCASSHQNRIEKLFFGSGTQLSVL.

This rearrangement joins TRBV28 to TRBJ2-7; tentatively, D is TRBD2 (5 bases). V gave up 7 bases and J gave up 1 base, with 14 bases separating them. Germline loops: CDR1 MDHEN, CDR2 SYDVKM. The CDR3 runs to 14 residues. This chain's CDR3 is CASMRLARSYEQYF. Here the CDR3 DNA reads TGTGCCAGCATGAGGTTAGCGAGATCCTACGAGCAGTACTTC. The entire variable domain, with the rest obtained from reference TRBV28 and TRBJ2-7, is as follows: DVKVTQSSRYLVKRTGEKVFLECVQDMDHENMFWYRQDPGLGLRLIYFSYDVKMKEKGDIPEGYSVSREKKERFSLILESASTNQTSMYLCASMRLARSYEQYFGPGTRLTVT.

The rearrangement links TRBV7-9 to TRBJ1-1; 7 bases line up with TRBD1. This CDR3 contains 17 residues. Germline lookup yields CDR1 SEHNR and CDR2 FQNEAQ (reference sequence). J lost 3 bases, V lost 3 bases, and 13 bases had no gene match. DNA for the CDR3: TGTGCCAGCAGCTTGGGGAACACAGGGGATTTGCACACTGAAGCTTTCTTT. This encodes CASSLGNTGDLHTEAFF.

This sequence joins TRBV18 and TRBJ2-5; 7 nucleotides agree with TRBD2. The CDR3 loop spans 18 amino acids. Losses at the gene ends were 4 bases for V and 2 bases for J; bases not matched to a gene: 16. CDR1 and CDR2 from the germline V gene are KGHSH and LQKENI. CDR3 in DNA: TGTGCCAGCTCACGAGGGAGGGCGGGAGAAAGTCGGCAAGAGACCCAGTACTTC. This gives the protein CASSRGRAGESRQETQYF.

This chain joins TRBV4-3 and TRBJ2-2; D remains unclear. CDR1 LGHNA and CDR2 YSLEER come from the germline V gene. The V end was cut by 3 bases, the J end by 2 bases, with 13 bases between. There are 16 residues in the CDR3. This CDR3 is CASSHSRAYNTGELFF. The CDR3 bases are TGCGCCAGCAGCCATTCCCGGGCGTACAACACCGGGGAGCTGTTTTTT.

The chain uses TRBV27 and TRBJ1-2; 8 nucleotides line up with TRBD1. This CDR3 is 12 amino acids long. CDR1 MNHEY and CDR2 SMNVEV come from the germline V gene (reference sequence). V trimming: 8 bases; J trimming: 4 bases; junction bases outside the gene matches: 3. CDR3 sequence reads: CASGQGSYGYTF. The DNA of the CDR3 is TGTGCCAGCGGACAGGGTAGCTATGGCTACACCTTC.

In DNA, the CDR3 is TGTGCCAGCAGTTACCAACCTTCCTCCGGGCAAGAGACCCAGTACTTC. It yields the protein CASSYQPSSGQETQYF. This chain joins TRBV6-5 and TRBJ2-5; D gene unclear. Per the germline V gene, CDR1 is MNHEY and CDR2 is SVGAGI. Trimming left V 2 bases short and J 2 bases short, with 15 bases between. This CDR3 has 16 residues.

The genes are TRBV30 and TRBJ2-2, with 8 bases matching TRBD1. Looked up from germline, CDR1 is GTSNPN and CDR2 is SVGIG (reference sequence). CDR3 size: 15 residues. The V segment lost 4 bases and the J segment 6 bases; nucleotides outside the gene matches: 10. CDR3 sequence: CAWNLRRQGSGELFF. In DNA, the CDR3 is TGTGCCTGGAACCTCCGTCGACAGGGGTCCGGGGAGCTGTTTTTT.

This clone was observed once. The chain recombines TRBV27 with TRBJ1-2; a weak D match, TRBD1 (5 bases). This CDR3 has 16 residues. V dropped 5 bases and J dropped 5 bases, with 21 bases sitting between them. Germline assignment: CDR1 MNHEY and CDR2 SMNVEV (reference sequence). Here the CDR3 DNA reads TGTGCCAGCAGTCTCGGTGGTAGGGGCGGTTGGTATGGCTACACCTTC. It is translated as CASSLGGRGGWYGYTF.

The chain is built from TRBV5-1 and TRBJ2-7; D gene ambiguous. This CDR3 has 14 amino acids. Trimming took 5 bases from V and 5 from J, leaving 17 bases between them. The germline gives CDR1 SGHRS, CDR2 YFSETQ. Here the CDR3 DNA reads TGCGCCAGCAGTCATGCGTCAGAGCTCAACGAGCAGTACTTC. Translation: CASSHASELNEQYF.

The chain recombines TRBV6-1 with TRBJ2-7, with 8 bases aligning to TRBD2. The ends lost 4 bases at V and 1 base at J; junction bases unmatched: 9. The CDR3 consists of 16 residues. CDR1 is MNHNS, CDR2 SASEGT, per germline. The CDR3 nucleotides read TGTGCCAGCAGTGGAGATAGCGGGGACCCATCCTACGAGCAGTACTTC. This sequence encodes CASSGDSGDPSYEQYF.

CDR3 sequence: CASSQPGENTEAFF. The CDR3 DNA reads TGTGCCAGCAGCCAACCGGGCGAGAACACTGAAGCTTTCTTT. The chain joins TRBV7-9 to TRBJ1-1; D remains ambiguous. The V gene's germline CDR1 is SEHNR and CDR2 FQNEAQ (reference sequence). The CDR3 spans 14 residues. V lost 5 bases to trimming and J lost 1 base, with 11 bases between them.

The chain employs TRBV9 and TRBJ2-5; 7 bases match TRBD2. The CDR3 is 14 residues long. The V and J ends lost 0 bases and 5 bases, in that order; junction bases with no gene match: 4. The germline V gene encodes CDR1 SGDLS and CDR2 YYNGEE. The CDR3 protein is CASSVGGSFETQYF. CDR3 sequence (DNA): TGTGCCAGCAGCGTAGGCGGGAGCTTTGAGACCCAGTACTTC.

A single count supports this clone. The V gene is TRBV27, the J gene TRBJ2-1, with 14 bases aligning to TRBD2. The CDR3 runs to 19 residues. In germline, CDR1 is MNHEY, CDR2 SMNVEV (reference sequence). J gave up 9 bases and V 5 bases, and 18 bases lay outside the gene matches. This CDR3 is CASSPRLAGGVRAASEQFF. The CDR3 DNA follows: TGTGCCAGCAGTCCCCGACTAGCGGGAGGGGTAAGGGCAGCCAGTGAGCAGTTCTTC.

This chain joins TRBV11-3 and TRBJ2-3; D not certain. Trimming took off 5 bases at V and 2 bases at J, with 5 bases between the two ends. The V gene's germline CDR1 is SGHNT and CDR2 YENEEA. The CDR3 sequence is 12 residues long. The CDR3 loop reads CASSPDTDTQYF. CDR3 nucleotide sequence: TGTGCCAGCAGCCCGGACACAGATACGCAGTATTTT.

The V gene is TRBV4-3, the J gene TRBJ2-1, with D hard to call. CDR1 and CDR2 from the germline V gene are LGHNA and YSLEER. This CDR3 comprises 18 residues. Trimming cost V 0 bases and J 4 bases, with 19 bases left between them. The CDR3 region has the DNA TGCGCCAGCAGCCAAGATTTAATGGCGGCGGACCGATACAATGAGCAGTTCTTC. Protein product: CASSQDLMAADRYNEQFF.

This chain joins TRBV19 and TRBJ2-1; D may match TRBD1 or TRBD2 (5 bases each). Germline assignment: CDR1 LNHDA and CDR2 SQIVND (reference sequence). This CDR3 has 14 amino acids. Deletions cut 7 bases from V and 5 bases from J, with 15 bases between. The CDR3 DNA reads as TGTGCCAGTACCCCGGGACCAGCTAACAATGAGCAGTTCTTC. Translated: CASTPGPANNEQFF. Full variable domain (rest looked up from reference TRBV19 and TRBJ2-1): DGGITQSPKYLFRKEGQNVTLSCEQNLNHDAMYWYRQDPGQGLRLIYYSQIVNDFQKGDIAEGYSVSREKKESFPLTVTSAQKNPTAFYLCASTPGPANNEQFFGPGTRLTVL.

The chain uses TRBV2 and TRBJ2-2; the D gene is possibly TRBD1 (5 bases). The CDR3 has 17 amino acids. V lost 8 bases to trimming and J lost 6 bases, with 25 bases between them. CDR1 and CDR2 from the germline V gene are SNHLY and FYNNEI. The DNA of the CDR3 is TGTGCCAGCTTTCGGCAGGGCCAACTCTTTCTCCCCGGGGAGCTGTTTTTT. It encodes CASFRQGQLFLPGELFF.

The gene calls are TRBV4-2 and TRBJ2-1; D possibly corresponds to TRBD1 (5 bases). This CDR3 is 12 amino acids long. In germline, CDR1 is LGHNA, CDR2 YNFKEQ. Trimming left V 0 bases short and J 9 bases short, with 6 bases between. CDR3 protein: CASSQDGAEQFF. The CDR3 DNA is TGTGCCAGCAGCCAAGATGGGGCTGAGCAGTTCTTC.

The chain joins TRBV28 to TRBJ2-2, with D possibly being TRBD2 (6 bases). The CDR3 has 17 residues. CDR1 is MDHEN and CDR2 is SYDVKM in the germline V gene. V lost 5 bases and J 2 bases, leaving 18 bases between the germline ends. As DNA, the CDR3 is TGTGCCAGCAGTCTCCTAGAGGGACTTTCTAACACCGGGGAGCTGTTTTTT. It specifies CASSLLEGLSNTGELFF. Together with reference TRBV28 and TRBJ2-2, the CDR3 gives the full variable domain: DVKVTQSSRYLVKRTGEKVFLECVQDMDHENMFWYRQDPGLGLRLIYFSYDVKMKEKGDIPEGYSVSREKKERFSLILESASTNQTSMYLCASSLLEGLSNTGELFFGEGSRLTVL.

V gene TRBV28 combines with J gene TRBJ1-5, with D unclear. Germline loops: CDR1 MDHEN, CDR2 SYDVKM. CDR3 length equals 11 residues. V was trimmed by 6 bases and J by 7 bases, leaving 7 bases between them. In nucleotides, the CDR3 is TGTGCCAGCAGGGCCCGACAGCCCCAGCATTTT. Translation: CASRARQPQHF.

The chain couples TRBV19 to TRBJ2-3; 10 nucleotides align to TRBD1. The CDR3 sequence is 15 residues long. J was trimmed by 4 bases and V by 7 bases; bases with no gene match: 8. Per the germline V gene, CDR1 is LNHDA and CDR2 is SQIVND (reference sequence). The CDR3 bases are TGTGCCAGTAATTCCTGGGGACAGGGGTCAGATACGCAGTATTTT. This gives the protein CASNSWGQGSDTQYF.

This chain connects TRBV10-1 to TRBJ2-1; no definite D call. The CDR3 spans 13 residues. Germline V gene lookup returns CDR1 WNHNN and CDR2 SYGVQD (reference sequence). The V gene lost 1 base and the J gene lost 2 bases, with 3 bases spanning the gap. The CDR3 DNA reads as TGCGCCAGCAGTGAGTGGGCCTACAATGAGCAGTTCTTC. Protein: CASSEWAYNEQFF.

The CDR3 sequence: CASSLAPRGGSSGNTIYF. The CDR3 bases are TGTGCCAGCAGCTTAGCCCCCCGGGGGGGGAGCTCTGGAAACACCATATATTTT. V and J are TRBV7-2 and TRBJ1-3, with D perhaps TRBD1 (5 bases). The CDR3 consists of 18 residues. CDR1 and CDR2 (germline): SGHTA, FQGNSA. With 0 bases removed from V and 0 bases from J, the gap between germline ends came to 15 bases.